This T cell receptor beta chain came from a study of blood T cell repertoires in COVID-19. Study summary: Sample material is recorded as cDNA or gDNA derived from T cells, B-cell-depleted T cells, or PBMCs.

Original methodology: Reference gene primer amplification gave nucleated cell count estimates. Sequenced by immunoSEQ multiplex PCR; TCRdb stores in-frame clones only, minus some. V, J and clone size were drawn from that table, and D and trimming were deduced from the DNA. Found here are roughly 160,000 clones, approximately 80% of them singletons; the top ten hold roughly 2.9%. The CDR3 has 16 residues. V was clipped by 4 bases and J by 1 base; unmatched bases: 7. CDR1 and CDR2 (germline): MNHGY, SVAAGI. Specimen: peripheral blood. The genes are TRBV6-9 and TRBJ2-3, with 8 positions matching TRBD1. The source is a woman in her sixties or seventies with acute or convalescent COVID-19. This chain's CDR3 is CASSSTGTGGTDTQYF. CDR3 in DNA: TGTGCCAGCAGTTCGACCGGGACAGGAGGCACAGATACGCAGTATTTT.